The rows below give T cell receptor beta chains drawn from one sample of a study of shared clonotypes between healthy human individuals. Clones were read by immunoSEQ multiplex PCR, and TCRdb kept only the in-frame ones, dropping some. The sample includes about 710,000 clones, about two thirds of them seen just once. The sequenced sample consisted of memory CD4+ T cells sorted from blood. These receptor sequences come from a woman aged 25-40 years in good health. Each CDR3 is given with its conserved first and last residue.

TRBV2	TRBJ1-5	CASSGGTRNQPQHF
TRBV11-2	TRBJ2-2	CATGLSNTGELFF
TRBV10-3	TRBJ1-2	CAISPVGASGYTF
TRBV11-2	TRBJ2-3	CASTTGVAGARRTDTQYF
TRBV19	TRBJ2-7	CASSTSGTPGYEQYF
TRBV9	TRBJ2-1	CASSVSFAGTGGNEQFF
TRBV6-5	TRBJ1-3	CASTPTGISGNTIYF
TRBV5-6	TRBJ2-7	CASSPRGGLAGQNSYEQYF
TRBV19	TRBJ2-1	CASTPLGGNNEQFF
TRBV7-9	TRBJ1-1	CASSLARFGGRMGTEAFF
TRBV27	TRBJ2-3	CASSLYPTGPDAVSTDTQYF
TRBV5-4	TRBJ1-4	CASSANRDRSEKLFF
TRBV7-9	TRBJ1-2	CASSLAAGANYGYTF
TRBV20-1	TRBJ2-7	CSASPPLEQYF
TRBV5-4	TRBJ2-5	CASSSDPAGAGETQYF
TRBV5-5	TRBJ2-7	CASSLILRARRNEQYF
TRBV28	TRBJ1-5	CASSYYSNQPQHF
TRBV7-2	TRBJ2-3	CASSLALAGPVDTQYF
TRBV28	TRBJ1-2	CASSDPGGVYGYTF
TRBV7-9	TRBJ1-1	CASSLLIGGGNTEAFF
TRBV6-6	TRBJ1-1	CASSPSPGDLNTEAFF
TRBV28	TRBJ2-7	CASSPGASYEQYF